Only a few counts were recorded for the clone carrying this TCR beta chain. Its antigen is undetermined. TCRdb re-called the RT-PCR reads with MiXCR, one entry per CDR3 protein. The data contain approximately 500,000 distinct CDR3 sequences, over 10% of them seen just once; the ten biggest clones take up about 12%. Trimming removed 7 bases from V and 0 bases from J, with 16 bases in between. Per the germline V gene, CDR1 is SGHRS and CDR2 is YFSETQ. The CDR3 has 15 amino acids. The source of the sample is a study of response to subunit inactivated influenza vaccine. Findings and caveats of the study: The authors suggested that few new T cells are recruited per seasonal influenza vaccination.

Source: PBMCs from blood, taken about 6 weeks after vaccination. The chain carries TRBV5-1 and TRBJ1-1; possibly TRBD1 for D (6 bases). This receptor was identified in a man in his fifties who received an inactivated influenza vaccine. The CDR3 here is CASGWGGSVNTEAFF. The CDR3, as DNA: TGCGCCAGCGGTTGGGGGGGCAGCGTGAACACTGAAGCTTTCTTT.